This is a list of T cell receptor beta chains from one sample in a study of T cell responses to AZD1222 COVID-19 vaccine. Clones were read by immunoSEQ multiplex PCR, and TCRdb kept only the in-frame ones, dropping some. Of 200,000 to 250,000 clones in the sample, 85% to 95% were seen once. Sequenced material: peripheral blood, taken on day 0 of MenACWY control vaccination. The receptor set was obtained from an adult in good health. Each CDR3 is given with its conserved first and last residue. The order of the fields is J gene, clone size, D gene, V gene, CDR3 DNA, CDR3 protein. A D gene is named only where the DNA matches it firmly. Clone size, where shown, is once, few, many, or a class for clones that have expanded.

j_gene: TRBJ1-6; abundance: .; d_gene: TRBD1; v_gene: TRBV6-5; CDR3nt: TGTGCCAGCGCCTCACGGGACAGGAATTCACCCCTCCACTTT; CDR3aa: CASASRDRNSPLHF
j_gene: TRBJ1-4; abundance: once; d_gene: .; v_gene: TRBV9; CDR3nt: TGTGCCAGCAGCTCGACACAAGGCCCCTATCGTGAAAAACTGTTTTTT; CDR3aa: CASSSTQGPYREKLFF
j_gene: TRBJ2-3; abundance: .; d_gene: .; v_gene: TRBV6-5; CDR3nt: TGTGCCAGCAGGCATCCTAGCACAGATACGCAGTATTTT; CDR3aa: CASRHPSTDTQYF
j_gene: TRBJ1-2; abundance: .; d_gene: .; v_gene: TRBV19; CDR3nt: TGTGCCAGTAGTATCGGCTGGGAGTTTTACGGCTACACCTTC; CDR3aa: CASSIGWEFYGYTF
j_gene: TRBJ1-5; abundance: .; d_gene: TRBD1; v_gene: TRBV28; CDR3nt: TGTGCCAGCAGCATCGGACAGGGCAACAATCAGCCCCAGCATTTT; CDR3aa: CASSIGQGNNQPQHF
j_gene: TRBJ1-1; abundance: .; d_gene: .; v_gene: TRBV3-1/TRBV3-2; CDR3nt: TGTGCCAGCAGCCAAGCCGACACTGAAGCTTTCTTT; CDR3aa: CASSQADTEAFF
j_gene: TRBJ1-2; abundance: .; d_gene: .; v_gene: TRBV10-3; CDR3nt: TGTGCCATCACGGGTGGGGTTAGCTACACCTTC; CDR3aa: CAITGGVSYTF
j_gene: TRBJ2-1; abundance: .; d_gene: .; v_gene: TRBV7-2; CDR3nt: TGTGCCAGCAGCCCCTACTTGGGGGGGGGCCGACGTGAGCAGTTCTTC; CDR3aa: CASSPYLGGGRREQFF
j_gene: TRBJ1-2; abundance: .; d_gene: .; v_gene: TRBV5-5; CDR3nt: TGTGCCAGCAGCTTGTTTGTGACAGGAAACTATGGCTACACCTTC; CDR3aa: CASSLFVTGNYGYTF
j_gene: TRBJ2-7; abundance: once; d_gene: TRBD1; v_gene: TRBV6-6; CDR3nt: TGTGCCAGCAGTTACTATGGGACAGGGGGCTCCTACGAGCAGTACTTC; CDR3aa: CASSYYGTGGSYEQYF
j_gene: TRBJ1-2; abundance: .; d_gene: .; v_gene: TRBV28; CDR3nt: TGTGCCAGCAGTCCCCTTCGGGCGCATAACTATGGCTACACCTTC; CDR3aa: CASSPLRAHNYGYTF
j_gene: TRBJ1-1; abundance: .; d_gene: TRBD1; v_gene: TRBV7-2; CDR3nt: TGTGCCAGCAGAAAACGGGACAGGGGAGAGAACACTGAAGCTTTCTTT; CDR3aa: CASRKRDRGENTEAFF
j_gene: TRBJ2-1; abundance: .; d_gene: .; v_gene: TRBV7-2; CDR3nt: TGTGCCAGCAGCTTAGCCCTGACAAGCCCCTACAATGAGCAGTTCTTC; CDR3aa: CASSLALTSPYNEQFF
j_gene: TRBJ2-7; abundance: .; d_gene: .; v_gene: TRBV6-5; CDR3nt: TGTGCCAGCAGGGCCCGGGACCCCGCCTACGAGCAGTACTTC; CDR3aa: CASRARDPAYEQYF
j_gene: TRBJ1-2; abundance: once; d_gene: .; v_gene: TRBV6-1; CDR3nt: TGTGCCAGCAGTGACCGGGACACCGGCTACACCTTC; CDR3aa: CASSDRDTGYTF
j_gene: TRBJ1-1; abundance: once; d_gene: .; v_gene: TRBV14; CDR3nt: TGTGCCAGCAGCCCGACCGCAGGGAACACTGAAGCTTTCTTT; CDR3aa: CASSPTAGNTEAFF
j_gene: TRBJ1-2; abundance: .; d_gene: .; v_gene: TRBV5-5; CDR3nt: TGTGCCAGCAGCTTGGATAGGACTGCTAGGACTAACTATGGCTACACCTTC; CDR3aa: CASSLDRTARTNYGYTF
j_gene: TRBJ2-1; abundance: .; d_gene: .; v_gene: TRBV7-2; CDR3nt: TGTGCCAGCAGTTGGCAGTCCTACAATGAGCAGTTCTTC; CDR3aa: CASSWQSYNEQFF
j_gene: TRBJ1-2; abundance: .; d_gene: .; v_gene: TRBV6-1; CDR3nt: TGTGCCAGCAGTGAAGACCCCACGCGTGGCTACACCTTC; CDR3aa: CASSEDPTRGYTF
j_gene: TRBJ1-1; abundance: once; d_gene: .; v_gene: TRBV12-3/TRBV12-4; CDR3nt: TGTGCCAGCAGTTTAGCCGCGGGGACTGAAGCTTTCTTT; CDR3aa: CASSLAAGTEAFF
j_gene: TRBJ1-1; abundance: .; d_gene: .; v_gene: TRBV3-1/TRBV3-2; CDR3nt: TGTGCCAGCAGCCAAGATTTGATGAACACTGAAGCTTTCTTT; CDR3aa: CASSQDLMNTEAFF
j_gene: TRBJ1-2; abundance: .; d_gene: .; v_gene: TRBV7-2; CDR3nt: TGTGCCAGCAGCTTAGGGGAACCCTATGGCTACACCTTC; CDR3aa: CASSLGEPYGYTF
j_gene: TRBJ2-5; abundance: .; d_gene: .; v_gene: TRBV5-8; CDR3nt: TGTGCCAGCAGCTTCTTCGCATTACAGCACCAAGAGACCCAGTACTTC; CDR3aa: CASSFFALQHQETQYF
j_gene: TRBJ1-2; abundance: .; d_gene: .; v_gene: TRBV2; CDR3nt: TGTGCCAGCAGTGACCGGGCAGGTGGCTACACCTTC; CDR3aa: CASSDRAGGYTF
j_gene: TRBJ1-4; abundance: .; d_gene: .; v_gene: TRBV4-1; CDR3nt: TGCGCCAGCAGCCCCATGGGGGGCAGTCTTAATGAAAAACTGTTTTTT; CDR3aa: CASSPMGGSLNEKLFF
j_gene: TRBJ2-7; abundance: .; d_gene: .; v_gene: TRBV9; CDR3nt: TGTGCCAGCAGCTACGGGACTGGAGACGCCTACGAGCAGTACTTC; CDR3aa: CASSYGTGDAYEQYF
j_gene: TRBJ1-5; abundance: .; d_gene: TRBD1; v_gene: TRBV27; CDR3nt: TGTGCCAGCAGTTTAGGACAGGGGCCCTATAGCAATCAGCCCCAGCATTTT; CDR3aa: CASSLGQGPYSNQPQHF
j_gene: TRBJ2-5; abundance: once; d_gene: .; v_gene: TRBV27; CDR3nt: TGTGCCAGCAGTTTCCGAGGGTACCAAGAGACCCAGTACTTC; CDR3aa: CASSFRGYQETQYF
j_gene: TRBJ1-1; abundance: .; d_gene: .; v_gene: TRBV6-5; CDR3nt: TGTGCCAGCGCCGGGGGCGGGGGCACTGAAGCTTTCTTT; CDR3aa: CASAGGGGTEAFF
j_gene: TRBJ2-5; abundance: .; d_gene: .; v_gene: TRBV2; CDR3nt: TGTGCCAGCAGTTCCGGACAGTTCCAAGAGACCCAGTACTTC; CDR3aa: CASSSGQFQETQYF
j_gene: TRBJ1-2; abundance: .; d_gene: .; v_gene: TRBV3-1/TRBV3-2; CDR3nt: TGTGCCAGCAGCCAAGGGAGACGAAACTATGGCTACACCTTC; CDR3aa: CASSQGRRNYGYTF
j_gene: TRBJ2-2; abundance: .; d_gene: .; v_gene: TRBV7-6; CDR3nt: TGTGCCAGCAGCTTAGCGTGGGGCAGGGGAACCGGGGAGCTGTTTTTT; CDR3aa: CASSLAWGRGTGELFF
j_gene: TRBJ2-4; abundance: .; d_gene: .; v_gene: TRBV2; CDR3nt: TGTGCCAGCAGTGACTACCCCGCTAAGATTCAGTACTTC; CDR3aa: CASSDYPAKIQYF
j_gene: TRBJ2-7; abundance: .; d_gene: .; v_gene: TRBV18; CDR3nt: TGTGCCAGCTCACCGTCCGGGGTGGGAGAGCAGTACTTC; CDR3aa: CASSPSGVGEQYF
j_gene: TRBJ2-3; abundance: .; d_gene: TRBD2; v_gene: TRBV9; CDR3nt: TGTGCCAGCAGCGTAAAACCAGCGGGGGGGACCGATACGCAGTATTTT; CDR3aa: CASSVKPAGGTDTQYF
j_gene: TRBJ1-4; abundance: .; d_gene: .; v_gene: TRBV9; CDR3nt: TGTGCCAGCAGCGTAGAGGGGTCAGGAGAAAAACTGTTTTTT; CDR3aa: CASSVEGSGEKLFF
j_gene: TRBJ1-3; abundance: .; d_gene: .; v_gene: TRBV5-1; CDR3nt: TGCGCCAGCAGCTTGGGACAGGGAAACACCATATATTTT; CDR3aa: CASSLGQGNTIYF
j_gene: TRBJ1-6; abundance: .; d_gene: .; v_gene: TRBV20-1; CDR3nt: TGCAGTGCTAGTGGGAGCTCCTATAATTCACCCCTCCACTTT; CDR3aa: CSASGSSYNSPLHF
j_gene: TRBJ1-6; abundance: .; d_gene: TRBD1; v_gene: TRBV7-9; CDR3nt: TGTGCCAGCAGCCCACGACAGGGTCCCCCGGGTCACTTT; CDR3aa: CASSPRQGPPGHF
j_gene: TRBJ1-3; abundance: once; d_gene: .; v_gene: TRBV29-1; CDR3nt: TGCAGCGTGCAGCATCAGAGCTCTGGAAACACCATATATTTT; CDR3aa: CSVQHQSSGNTIYF
j_gene: TRBJ2-5; abundance: .; d_gene: .; v_gene: TRBV2; CDR3nt: TGTGCCAGCAGGTCGGAAGAGACCCAGTACTTC; CDR3aa: CASRSEETQYF
j_gene: TRBJ2-1; abundance: .; d_gene: TRBD2; v_gene: TRBV6-2/TRBV6-3; CDR3nt: TGTGCCAGCAGTTATTCGGCTAGCGGGGGTAACGAGCAGTTCTTC; CDR3aa: CASSYSASGGNEQFF
j_gene: TRBJ2-3; abundance: .; d_gene: .; v_gene: TRBV5-4; CDR3nt: TGTGCCAGCAGCCTCCTTTCAAGCGGGAGCACAGATACGCAGTATTTT; CDR3aa: CASSLLSSGSTDTQYF
j_gene: TRBJ2-2; abundance: .; d_gene: .; v_gene: TRBV5-1; CDR3nt: TGCGCCAGCAGCTTGGGACTAGGGGAAAGGACCGGGGAGCTGTTTTTT; CDR3aa: CASSLGLGERTGELFF
j_gene: TRBJ1-1; abundance: .; d_gene: .; v_gene: TRBV6-5; CDR3nt: TGTGCCAGCAGTTACTGGGGTCTGAACACTGAAGCTTTCTTT; CDR3aa: CASSYWGLNTEAFF
j_gene: TRBJ2-2; abundance: .; d_gene: .; v_gene: TRBV6-5; CDR3nt: TGTGCCAGCAGCTCACGACAAGTCGGGGCCGGGGAGCTGTTTTTT; CDR3aa: CASSSRQVGAGELFF
j_gene: TRBJ2-7; abundance: .; d_gene: .; v_gene: TRBV21-1; CDR3nt: TGTGCCAGCAGCAAGGGCCTTAGGAGTGACGAGCAGTACTTC; CDR3aa: CASSKGLRSDEQYF
j_gene: TRBJ1-1; abundance: .; d_gene: .; v_gene: TRBV7-9; CDR3nt: TGTGCCAGCAGCTACCTTTTGAACACTGAAGCTTTCTTT; CDR3aa: CASSYLLNTEAFF
j_gene: TRBJ1-2; abundance: .; d_gene: .; v_gene: TRBV19; CDR3nt: TGTGCCAGTAGTCCCCGGGCTGTGGGCTATGGCTACACCTTC; CDR3aa: CASSPRAVGYGYTF
j_gene: TRBJ2-1; abundance: .; d_gene: TRBD1; v_gene: TRBV6-5; CDR3nt: TGTGCCAGCGCTACAGGGGGCGCAAACCCCAATGAGCAGTTCTTC; CDR3aa: CASATGGANPNEQFF
j_gene: TRBJ2-3; abundance: .; d_gene: TRBD1; v_gene: TRBV18; CDR3nt: TGTGCCAGCTCACCACGAGGACAGGGGGCATGGGCAGATACGCAGTATTTT; CDR3aa: CASSPRGQGAWADTQYF
j_gene: TRBJ2-7; abundance: .; d_gene: TRBD1; v_gene: TRBV5-1; CDR3nt: TGCGCCAGCAGCGACACAGGGGGCGAGCAGTACTTC; CDR3aa: CASSDTGGEQYF
j_gene: TRBJ2-7; abundance: .; d_gene: TRBD1; v_gene: TRBV4-1; CDR3nt: TGCGCCAGCAGCCAAGCCGGACAGGGAAACTACGAGCAGTACTTC; CDR3aa: CASSQAGQGNYEQYF